The present TCR beta chain was sequenced within a study of blood T cells in healthy people across ages. CDR3 length equals 12 residues. Germline V gene data show CDR1 as DFQATT and CDR2 as SNEGSKA (reference sequence). V shed 4 bases and J shed 13 bases, with 16 bases lying between them. A J-beta primer mix and a sample-barcoded 5' primer were used in a second PCR of roughly 6 to 11 cycles. Every cDNA molecule carried a tag from a template-switch adaptor bearing 12 random nucleotides. MiXCR, run by TCRdb on the 5' RACE reads, gives a single entry per CDR3 protein. The table lists around 1,000,000 distinct CDR3 sequences, roughly a quarter of them singletons, with approximately 0.7% in the top ten. With each sample, at least 5 micrograms of total RNA were extracted. The same sample was also used in a study of T cells of mothers and their children. According to that study: Barcodes and 2-4 random nucleotides were added by M1S in the second PCR.

The rearrangement links TRBV20-1 to TRBJ1-4; D is possibly TRBD1 (5 bases). Sequenced sample: blood. The clonotype comes from a girl aged 2-10 years in good health. CDR3: CSAMAGQAGLFF. In nucleotides, the CDR3 is TGCAGTGCTATGGCAGGGCAAGCGGGACTGTTTTTT.